This TCR beta chain was retrieved from a study of T cells in Graves' hyperthyroidism and ophthalmopathy (dated by TCRdb to the late 2010s). With respect to the entire study: A discovery cohort of about 96 patients, roughly 45 with Graves' ophthalmopathy and more than 55 with stable Graves' hyperthyroidism, was used to find distinguishing TCR V-J signatures. Following sampling, methimazole starting at 30 mg daily was given to hyperthyroidism patients, and high-dose intravenous methylprednisolone was given to ophthalmopathy patients. The paper reports TCR Vbeta CDR3 sequencing of more than 120 peripheral blood samples: 43 ophthalmopathy, 75 to 80 hyperthyroidism and around 17 progressor patients. In roughly six Graves' hyperthyroidism patients, the study also compared T-cell repertoires from thyroid tissue with T-cell repertoires from blood. The roughly 100 discovery patients were randomly divided into training and test sets at a 7:3 ratio. Whether ophthalmopathy could be predicted prospectively was tested in an independent validation cohort made up of roughly 19 hyperthyroidism patients plus 17 patients who later progressed to ophthalmopathy.

The study excluded patients with uncontrolled infections, other autoimmune diseases, pregnancy or lactation. Diagnoses were established on the basis of clinical symptoms, serum thyroxine and TRAb, thyroid ultrasound, and orbital computed tomography. Trizol reagent was used to extract total RNA, and RNA quality was then checked on an Agilent 2100 Bioanalyzer. There are 15 amino acids in the CDR3, from cysteine to phenylalanine inclusive. The retained sequence is limited to the CDR3, 45 bases, with the frame set at the first base. CDR1 and CDR2 were assigned from the germline V gene (reference sequence) as DFQATT and SNEGSKA. The junction shows trimming of 1 base on V and 2 bases on J, plus 15 bases between the germline ends. The TCR beta CDR3 regions were amplified from RNA transcripts. The first round of RT-PCR for the TCR CDR3 was performed with the HTBI primer set and the Qiagen OneStep RT-PCR kit. A second multiplex PCR round built the libraries, followed by size selection and purification. Sequencing of the libraries was done on an Illumina HiSeq2000 using paired-end 100 bp reads. Processing in the source paper ran as follows. SOAPnuke was used to process the raw data, throwing out any read that contained adapters or uncalled bases, had a mean Phred below 15, or lacked an exact constant-primer or identifier match. High-quality paired reads were merged using COPE v1.2.5, and each unique nucleotide sequence was defined as a clonotype. Clonotypes were aligned to IMGT TRBV, TRBD and TRBJ reference segments using MiTCR v1.1. Analysis was restricted to V-J combinations with a frequency above 0.0001, which covered roughly 99% of repertoires. The TCS score was defined as F50 (clonal expansion) divided by E x V (chaos), with BLOSUM62-based TCRdist calculated between CDR3 peptides within each V-J. Welch's t-statistics and random forest reduced around 510 V-J features to some 14, which were used in a naive Bayes classifier (R e1071). Thyroid-blood repertoire similarity was quantified with the Morisita-Horn index. TCRdb handled the public reads itself, with Q25 trimming in fastp and clone calling in MiXCR, and kept productive beta chains. Rows are combined by CDR3 protein, so each entry shows the most common genes and DNA. The V and J calls, along with clone size, are taken from TCRdb and not from the paper's own processing. The sample contains about 500,000 distinct CDR3 sequences, approximately 48% of them found a single time. About two fifths of the sample is taken by the ten largest.

The paper as a whole reports these results and caveats: A model built on a 13 V-J signature distinguished ophthalmopathy from stable hyperthyroidism, reaching around 90% sensitivity and 81.08% specificity in cross-validation and 80%/75% in testing. In validation, the model predicted progression to ophthalmopathy a median of roughly 6.2 months before onset, with 65% to 71% sensitivity and nearly 75% specificity. No statistical method was used to fix the sample size in advance, and group allocation was not hidden from the investigators. Most expanded thyroid clonotypes (frequency above 0.001) were also detected in blood, a finding suggesting that blood repertoires may reflect thyroid immune responses.

This clonotype has ten or more counts. Its target antigen remains unknown. No qualities accompany the bases; no much larger clone lies one base away. The clonotype originates from an adult woman with Graves' disease, either hyperthyroidism or ophthalmopathy (not recorded which). Material for sequencing was peripheral blood or thyroid tissue (not recorded which). The V gene is TRBV20-1 and the J gene is TRBJ2-7; TRBD1 is possibly the D segment (6 matching bases). The CDR3 corresponds to CSARGHRDQTYEQYF. The bases are TGCAGTGCTAGAGGTCACAGGGACCAAACCTACGAGCAGTACTTC.